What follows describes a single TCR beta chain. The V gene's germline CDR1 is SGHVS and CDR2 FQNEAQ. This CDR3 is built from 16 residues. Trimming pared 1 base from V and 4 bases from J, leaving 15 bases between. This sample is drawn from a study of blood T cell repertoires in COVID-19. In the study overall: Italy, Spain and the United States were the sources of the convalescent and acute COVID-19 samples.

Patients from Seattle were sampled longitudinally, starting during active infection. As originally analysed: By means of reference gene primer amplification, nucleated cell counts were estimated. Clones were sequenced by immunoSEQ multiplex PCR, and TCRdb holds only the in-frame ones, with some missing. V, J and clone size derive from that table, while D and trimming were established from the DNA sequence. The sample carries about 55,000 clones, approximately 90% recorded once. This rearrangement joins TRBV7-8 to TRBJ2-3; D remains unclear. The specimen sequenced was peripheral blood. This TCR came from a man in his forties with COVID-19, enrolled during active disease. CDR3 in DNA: TGTGCCAGCAGCTTAGGACTGTCAACTCGAGCAGATACGCAGTATTTT. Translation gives CASSLGLSTRADTQYF.